The clone carrying this T cell receptor beta chain has at least ten counts. Its antigen is unknown. Germline values: CDR1 LNHDA, CDR2 SQIVND (reference sequence). The CDR3 has 18 residues. Trimming cost V 6 bases and J 2 bases, with 23 bases left between them. The data derive from a study of CD8+ T cells in alopecia areata. Study results and limitations: Normal skin's resident alphabeta T cells are also sequenced in scalp samples.

Documented treatment: oral pan-JAK inhibitor, 5-10 mg twice daily. Individuals with alopecia areata gave both lesional scalp punch biopsies and peripheral blood for collection. Sequencing templates came from extracted RNA that was reverse transcribed into cDNA. Profiling relied on immunoSEQ multiplex PCR, and the TCRdb table lists in-frame clones only, not all of them. This table holds a few hundred thousand clones, around two fifths found once. The chain has TRBV19 and TRBJ1-5; no definite D call. This sequence was found in a human donor with alopecia areata. Source: CD4+ T cells sorted from blood, taken around week 31, from a patient treated with tofacitinib. CDR3 loop: CASSLKTLRWWGNQPQHF. CDR3 in DNA: TGTGCCAGTAGCCTCAAGACCTTAAGGTGGTGGGGCAATCAGCCCCAGCATTTT.